This T cell receptor beta chain derives from a study of siplizumab effects on memory and regulatory T cells (dated by TCRdb to between 2018 and 2020). Some background on the complete study: The study looked at the effect of siplizumab, an anti-CD2 antibody, on alloreactive T-cell subsets in allogeneic mixed lymphocyte reactions made from human PBMCs.

From cysteine to phenylalanine, the CDR3 is 16 amino acids long. Of all the DNA, just the CDR3 is kept, 48 bases in frame from base 1. Trimmed from V: 2 bases; trimmed from J: 5 bases; junction bases lacking a gene match: 8. CDR1 MNHEY and CDR2 SVGAGI were looked up in the germline V gene. Preparation of the library involved the immunoSEQ multiplex PCR assay. Roughly 10^5 TCR templates per sample were assayed on the deep sequencing platform. Genomic DNA extracted from sorted T cells was used for TCRbeta CDR3 sequencing. The study's processing was this. The R programming language was used for clonal analysis of TCRbeta CDR3 data. Alloreactive CD4+ and CD8+ clones were identified by comparing unstimulated samples to CFSE-low samples taken after the reaction. Alloreactive CD4+ clones were assigned to regulatory or non-regulatory origin by matching sequences to sorted unstimulated Treg and non-Treg repertoires. TCRdb carries this immuneACCESS record with in-frame sequences only. Its versions omit some clonotypes, under half of them owing to an unresolved V gene in the studies checked, with the rest unexplained. V and J calls plus clone size are reproduced from that table; the DNA served to infer D and trimming. This sample gives approximately 60,000 clones in total; roughly 85% of them show up just once. The top ten constitute about 0.42% of the sample.

Unstimulated CD4+ memory cells were also sequenced in three donor pairs, together with CD4+ naive, CD8+ TEMRA, CD8+ naive and CD8+ effector memory subsets. Sorted unstimulated T cells, along with proliferating T cells recovered from mixed lymphocyte reactions, underwent TCRbeta CDR3 sequencing. Fresh whole blood from roughly nine HLA-typed healthy donors was used as the source from which PBMCs were isolated. The paper's findings and limits, for the study overall: For roughly 80-95% of proliferating CD4+ or CD8+ clones, no naive or memory phenotype could be assigned. Because sequences at frequencies below about 10^-5 were poorly captured, only a minor fraction of alloreactive clones could be mapped back to unstimulated subsets. The cumulative frequency of alloreactive sequences traceable to unstimulated CD4+ memory T cells was significantly reduced by siplizumab. In reactions with siplizumab, an average of roughly 69% of mappable alloreactive CD4+ clones were Treg-derived, compared with 25% to 30% in control reactions. Unstimulated naive T cells appeared to be more diverse than memory T cells, and naive cells seemed to make a substantial contribution to the alloresponse. Whether proliferating Tregs from siplizumab cultures were suppressive was not functionally confirmed.

With regard to this clone: Its antigen target is currently unknown. Base qualities are not at hand, and no much larger clone is one base apart.

The sequenced material came from memory CD4+ T cells sorted from blood. The cell subset or site label, read with the paper, signifies: unstimulated CD4+ memory T cells. The chain couples TRBV6-5 to TRBJ2-3; 9 nucleotides in the junction match TRBD1. This clonotype was obtained from a human donor in good health. The DNA sequence is given as TGTGCCAGCAGTTACGGACGGACAGGGGCGGTAGATACGCAGTATTTT. Its translation is CASSYGRTGAVDTQYF.